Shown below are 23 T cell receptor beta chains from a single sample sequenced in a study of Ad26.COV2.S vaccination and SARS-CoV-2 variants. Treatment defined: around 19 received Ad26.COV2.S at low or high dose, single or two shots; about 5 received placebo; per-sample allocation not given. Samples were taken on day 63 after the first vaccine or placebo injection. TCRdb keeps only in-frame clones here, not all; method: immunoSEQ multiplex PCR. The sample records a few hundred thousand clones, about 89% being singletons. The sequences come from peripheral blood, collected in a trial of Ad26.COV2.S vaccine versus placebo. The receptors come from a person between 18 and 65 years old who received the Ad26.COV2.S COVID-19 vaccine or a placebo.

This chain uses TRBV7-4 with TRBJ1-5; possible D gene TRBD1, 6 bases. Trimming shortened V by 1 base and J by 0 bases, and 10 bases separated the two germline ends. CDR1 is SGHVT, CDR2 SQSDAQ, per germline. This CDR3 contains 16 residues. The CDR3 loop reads CASSLVGGNSNQPQHF. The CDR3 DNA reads TGTGCCAGCAGCTTAGTAGGGGGGAATAGCAATCAGCCCCAGCATTTT.

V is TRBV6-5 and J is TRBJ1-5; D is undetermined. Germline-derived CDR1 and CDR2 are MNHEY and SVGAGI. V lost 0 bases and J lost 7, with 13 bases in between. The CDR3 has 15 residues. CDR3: CASSYSGRVRQPQHF. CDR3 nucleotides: TGTGCCAGCAGTTACTCAGGCCGGGTGCGGCAGCCCCAGCATTTT.

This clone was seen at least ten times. The CDR3 bases are TGCGCCAGCAGCTTGGCTTCCAACAATGAGCAGTTCTTC. This gives the protein CASSLASNNEQFF. This chain uses TRBV5-1 with TRBJ2-1; D gene ambiguous. The CDR3 length is 13 residues. Germline V gives CDR1 SGHRS, CDR2 YFSETQ. V was cut by 0 bases and J by 5 bases, with 6 bases left in between.

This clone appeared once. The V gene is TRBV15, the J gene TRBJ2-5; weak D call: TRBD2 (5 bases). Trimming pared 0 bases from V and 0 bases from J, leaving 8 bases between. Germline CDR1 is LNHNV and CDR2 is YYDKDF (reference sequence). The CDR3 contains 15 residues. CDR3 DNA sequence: TGTGCCACCAGCAGAGATCGGGGTCACCAAGAGACCCAGTACTTC. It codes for CATSRDRGHQETQYF.

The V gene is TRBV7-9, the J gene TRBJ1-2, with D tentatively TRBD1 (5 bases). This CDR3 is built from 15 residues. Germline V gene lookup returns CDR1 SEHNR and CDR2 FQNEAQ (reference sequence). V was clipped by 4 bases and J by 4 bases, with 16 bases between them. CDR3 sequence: CASSSQGSGIYGYTF. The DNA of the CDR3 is TGTGCCAGCAGCTCGCAGGGCTCCGGGATCTATGGCTACACCTTC.

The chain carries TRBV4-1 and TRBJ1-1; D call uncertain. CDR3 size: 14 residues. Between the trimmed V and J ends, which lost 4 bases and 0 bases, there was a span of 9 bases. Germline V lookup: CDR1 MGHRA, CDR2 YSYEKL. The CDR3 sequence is CASSLKTMNTEAFF. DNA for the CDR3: TGCGCCAGCAGCCTGAAGACAATGAACACTGAAGCTTTCTTT.

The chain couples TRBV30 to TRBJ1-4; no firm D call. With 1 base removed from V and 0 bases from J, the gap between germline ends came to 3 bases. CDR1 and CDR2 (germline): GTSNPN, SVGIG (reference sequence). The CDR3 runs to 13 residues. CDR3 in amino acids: CAWSGSTNEKLFF. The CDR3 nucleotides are TGTGCCTGGAGTGGCTCAACTAATGAAAAACTGTTTTTT.

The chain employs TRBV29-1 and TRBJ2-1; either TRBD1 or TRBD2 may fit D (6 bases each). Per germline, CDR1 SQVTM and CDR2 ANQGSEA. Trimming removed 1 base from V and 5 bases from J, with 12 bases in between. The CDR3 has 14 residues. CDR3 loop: CSVEVSGANNEQFF. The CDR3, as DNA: TGCAGCGTTGAAGTCTCGGGGGCCAACAATGAGCAGTTCTTC.

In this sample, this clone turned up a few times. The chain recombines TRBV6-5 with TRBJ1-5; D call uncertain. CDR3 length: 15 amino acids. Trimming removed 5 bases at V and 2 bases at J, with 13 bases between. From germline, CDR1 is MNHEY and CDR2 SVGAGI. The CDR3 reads CASSNAFGGNQPQHF. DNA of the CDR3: TGTGCCAGCAGTAATGCTTTTGGGGGCAATCAGCCCCAGCATTTT.

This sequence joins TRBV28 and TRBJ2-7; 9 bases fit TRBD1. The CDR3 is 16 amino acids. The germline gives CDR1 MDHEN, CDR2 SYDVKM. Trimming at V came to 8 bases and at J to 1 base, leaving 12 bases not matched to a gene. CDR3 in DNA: TGTGCCAGCGAAGGCCCTTCCGGGACAGGGTCCTACGAGCAGTACTTC. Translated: CASEGPSGTGSYEQYF.

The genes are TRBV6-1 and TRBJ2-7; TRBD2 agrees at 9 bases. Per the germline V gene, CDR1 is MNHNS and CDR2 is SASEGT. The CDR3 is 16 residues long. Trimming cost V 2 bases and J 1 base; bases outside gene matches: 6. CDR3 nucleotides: TGTGCCAGCAGTGAATCTCTACTAGCGGGTTCCTACGAGCAGTACTTC. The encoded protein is CASSESLLAGSYEQYF.

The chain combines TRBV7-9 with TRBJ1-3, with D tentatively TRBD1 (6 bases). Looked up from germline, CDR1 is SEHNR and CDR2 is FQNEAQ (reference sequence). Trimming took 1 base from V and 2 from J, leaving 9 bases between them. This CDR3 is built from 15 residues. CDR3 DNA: TGTGCCAGCAGCTTAGGCAGGGGCGCTGGAAACACCATATATTTT. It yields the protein CASSLGRGAGNTIYF. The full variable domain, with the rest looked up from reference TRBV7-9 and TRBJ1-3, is DTGVSQNPRHKITKRGQNVTFRCDPISEHNRLYWYRQTLGQGPEFLTYFQNEAQLEKSRLLSDRFSAERPKGSFSTLEIQRTEQGDSAMYLCASSLGRGAGNTIYFGEGSWLTVV.

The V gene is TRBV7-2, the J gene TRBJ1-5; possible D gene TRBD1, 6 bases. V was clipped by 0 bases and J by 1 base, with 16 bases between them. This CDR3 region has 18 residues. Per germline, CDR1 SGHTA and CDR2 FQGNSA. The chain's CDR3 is CASSLARGGAGSNQPQHF. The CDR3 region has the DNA TGTGCCAGCAGCTTAGCGCGGGGGGGCGCTGGGAGCAATCAGCCCCAGCATTTT.

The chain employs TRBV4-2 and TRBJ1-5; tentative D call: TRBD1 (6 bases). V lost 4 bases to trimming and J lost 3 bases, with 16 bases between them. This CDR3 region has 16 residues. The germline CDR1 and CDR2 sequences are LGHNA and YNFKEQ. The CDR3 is CASSLTNRETNQPQHF. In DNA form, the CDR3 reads TGTGCCAGCAGCCTCACCAACAGGGAGACCAATCAGCCCCAGCATTTT.

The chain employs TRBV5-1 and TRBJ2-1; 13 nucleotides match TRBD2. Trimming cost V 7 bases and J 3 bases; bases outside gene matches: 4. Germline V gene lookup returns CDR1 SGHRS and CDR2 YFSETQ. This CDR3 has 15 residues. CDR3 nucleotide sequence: TGCGCCAGCTCCGGACTAGCGGGAGTCTACAATGAGCAGTTCTTC. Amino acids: CASSGLAGVYNEQFF.

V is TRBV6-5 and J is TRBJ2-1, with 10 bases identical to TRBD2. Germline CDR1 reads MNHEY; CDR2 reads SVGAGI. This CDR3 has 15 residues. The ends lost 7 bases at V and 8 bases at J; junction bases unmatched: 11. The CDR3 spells CASILSGRAKHEQFF. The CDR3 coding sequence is TGTGCCAGCATTTTAAGCGGGAGGGCCAAGCATGAGCAGTTCTTC.

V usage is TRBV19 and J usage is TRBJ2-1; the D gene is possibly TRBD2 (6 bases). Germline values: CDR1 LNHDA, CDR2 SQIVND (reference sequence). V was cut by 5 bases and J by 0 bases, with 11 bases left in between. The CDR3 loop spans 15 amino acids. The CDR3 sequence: CASSPLASSYNEQFF. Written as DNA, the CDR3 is TGTGCCAGTAGTCCGCTAGCGAGCTCCTACAATGAGCAGTTCTTC. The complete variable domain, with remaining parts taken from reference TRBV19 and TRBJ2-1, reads DGGITQSPKYLFRKEGQNVTLSCEQNLNHDAMYWYRQDPGQGLRLIYYSQIVNDFQKGDIAEGYSVSREKKESFPLTVTSAQKNPTAFYLCASSPLASSYNEQFFGPGTRLTVL.

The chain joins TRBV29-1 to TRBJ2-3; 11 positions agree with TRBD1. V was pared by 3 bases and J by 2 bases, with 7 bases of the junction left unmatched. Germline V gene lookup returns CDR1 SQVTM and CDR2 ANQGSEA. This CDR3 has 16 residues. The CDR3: CSVEVWDRGATDTQYF. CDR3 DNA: TGCAGCGTTGAGGTTTGGGACAGGGGGGCCACAGATACGCAGTATTTT.

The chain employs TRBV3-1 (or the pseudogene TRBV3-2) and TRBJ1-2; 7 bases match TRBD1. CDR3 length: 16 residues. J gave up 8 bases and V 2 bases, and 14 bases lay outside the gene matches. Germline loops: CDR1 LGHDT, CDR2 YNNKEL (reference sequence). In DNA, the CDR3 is TGTGCCAGCAGCCAACAGGTGATTGCCAGGGGGATCGGCTACACCTTC. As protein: CASSQQVIARGIGYTF.

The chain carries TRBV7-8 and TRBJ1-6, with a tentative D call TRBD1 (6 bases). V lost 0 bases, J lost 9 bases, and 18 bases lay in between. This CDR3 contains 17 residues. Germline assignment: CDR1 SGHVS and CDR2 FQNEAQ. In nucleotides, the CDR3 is TGTGCCAGCAGCTTAGCGGGGTCGGGACATGGCGCTTCACCCCTCCACTTT. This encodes CASSLAGSGHGASPLHF. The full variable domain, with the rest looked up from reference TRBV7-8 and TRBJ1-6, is GAGVSQSPRYKVAKRGQDVALRCDPISGHVSLFWYQQALGQGPEFLTYFQNEAQLDKSGLPSDRFFAERPEGSVSTLKIQRTQQEDSAVYLCASSLAGSGHGASPLHFGNGTRLTVT.

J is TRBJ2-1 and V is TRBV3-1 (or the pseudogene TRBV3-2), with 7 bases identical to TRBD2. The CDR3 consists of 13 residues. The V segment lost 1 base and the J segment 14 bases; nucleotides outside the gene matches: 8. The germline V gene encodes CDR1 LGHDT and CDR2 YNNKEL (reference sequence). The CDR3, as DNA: TGTGCCAGCAGCCAAGTTTGGGGGGGGTATGAGTTCTTC. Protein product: CASSQVWGGYEFF.

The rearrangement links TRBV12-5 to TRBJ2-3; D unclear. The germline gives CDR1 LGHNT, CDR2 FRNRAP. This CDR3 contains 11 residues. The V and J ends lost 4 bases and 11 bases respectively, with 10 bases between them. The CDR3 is CASGSGPGQYF. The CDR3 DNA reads TGTGCTAGTGGTTCGGGCCCCGGGCAGTATTTT.

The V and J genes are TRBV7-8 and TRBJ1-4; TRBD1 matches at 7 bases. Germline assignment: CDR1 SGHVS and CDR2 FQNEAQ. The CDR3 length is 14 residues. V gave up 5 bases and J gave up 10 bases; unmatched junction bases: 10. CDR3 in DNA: TGTGCCAGCAGCCCACGACAGGGCGGAGTAAAACTGTTTTTT. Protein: CASSPRQGGVKLFF.